This T cell receptor (beta chain) derives from a study of cytomegalovirus exposure and HLA in healthy donors (dated by TCRdb to about 2017). About the investigation overall: An earlier analysis of some 600 of the donors reported about 300 Gb of sequence data and approximately 120 million unique TCR beta sequences obtained from about 170 million T cells. About five DR-DQ haplotypes were treated as single units for association and clustering because of strong linkage in the cohort. The study used immunosequencing to profile the T cell repertoires of approximately 640 subjects and linked those repertoires to cytomegalovirus serostatus. An early release covering roughly 580 HLA-typed donors comprised about 320 gigabases of sequencing data and roughly 86 million unique TCR sequences. To study patterns of TCR occurrence, a later analysis re-analyzed previously published TCR beta repertoires from several hundred donors and added high-resolution HLA genotyping. Among approximately 370 genotyped donors of the cohort, an average of around 250,000 unique TCR beta nucleotide sequences was sequenced per donor, of which roughly 17% were non-productive. In the later analysis, no new phenotypic data were used to find candidate immune exposures; instead, reliance was placed on TCR beta sequences and their occurrence across donors. Among the roughly 400 genotyped donors, under 90% belonged to the genetic ancestry cluster associated with self-reported Caucasian donors. Every repertoire in the discovery cohort had been generated on one and the same sequencing platform. Both class I and class II loci were covered by HLA typing, at four-digit resolution. Donor age, sex, ethnicity and CMV serostatus were compiled together with the repertoire data. An earlier analysis of around 540 of the donors applied high-throughput TCR beta sequencing to assess whether each TCR beta V gene segment acted as functional or pseudogenic. A later genetic analysis took genome-wide SNP genotypes for about 60% of the roughly 670 donors and used that subset as a discovery cohort. Besides the first cohort of hundreds of subjects, a separate validation cohort made up of over 95 different subjects was used. The number of typed donors differed by locus: about 620-640 for A, B, C, DRB1 and DQB1; some 540 for DQA1; approximately 610 for DPA1; and roughly 490 for DPB1. The aim of the study was to test whether cataloging public T cell receptors could identify signatures of past pathogen exposure. High-throughput TCR immunosequencing, statistical association of individual TCRs with disease status, and machine learning were combined to predict cytomegalovirus infection status.

The cohort comprised several hundred healthy bone marrow donors. All cohort members were sampled while nominally healthy, although unrecorded immune exposures were likely present. The donor tested CMV seropositive and was one of the 289 seropositive cohort members. Each donor provided a peripheral blood sample, and peripheral blood mononuclear cells were used for TCR beta sequencing. The Qiagen DNeasy Blood Extraction Kit was used to extract genomic DNA from the blood cell samples. Results the study describes overall, beyond this receptor: A later analysis found that HLA-associated TCR beta chains were more clonally expanded and had lower generation probabilities than equally common non-associated chains. Because counts were too low, roughly 18 rarely observed V segments, including chromosome 9 orphons, were left out of the earlier analysis of some 600 of the donors. Sequencing depth was assumed to be roughly uniform across donors in the presence/absence analyses, though that assumption may not hold. In a later genetic analysis, fewer N-insertions in productive TCRs were reported among donors in an Asian-associated ancestry cluster than the roughly 700-donor mean. Some IMGT-functional V segments, including TRBV6-2 and TRBV6-3, could not be distinguished by the 87-base-pair reads and were therefore excluded. In vitro tests confirmed that a few of the cytomegalovirus-associated TCR beta chains recognize cytomegalovirus antigens. Linkage disequilibrium might explain the correlated functional status among segregating V segments, but an unknown experimental factor could not be excluded. The cohort was sequenced for TCR beta chains only, and without alpha or paired-chain data the features that could be detected were limited. A cluster of highly shared sequence variants was judged likely to represent a technical artifact of the sequencing pipeline. CMV serostatus was the only immune exposure information available for the cohort. An earlier analysis of 587 of the donors showed that most TCR beta V segments appeared in productive rearrangements either about 87% or about 30% of the time, which broadly matched IMGT annotations. According to a later analysis, most CMV-associated TCR beta chains appeared to be HLA-restricted, and the HLA associations seemed to be driven largely by CMV exposure. While some public TCRs were present in many individuals, most TCR sequences turned up only very rarely across donors. Assigning TCR associations to individual alleles was difficult when HLA alleles, especially DR and DQ, strongly co-occurred. In a later analysis, several top co-occurrence clusters were reported to appear linked to parvovirus B19, influenza, CMV and Epstein-Barr virus. The study listed 164 TCR beta chains as associated with cytomegalovirus. The authors suggested that the approach could potentially be extended to other disease states and immunological phenotypes. In both the original and validation cohorts, the classifier was reported to diagnose cytomegalovirus status with high specificity and sensitivity. A further reported finding was that TCR beta sequences accurately predicted the HLA-A and HLA-B alleles for most subjects in the first cohort. Because some donors lacked HLA typing at each locus, the association tests relied only on the typed subset. Specific HLA alleles were associated with over 15,000 TCR beta sequences at a false discovery rate of 0.05 in a later analysis. In a later analysis, TCR association rates were found to vary across HLA loci, with the most associated TCRs seen for DRB1 alleles and the fewest for HLA-C alleles. An association between a missense DCLRE1C variant and V-gene and J-gene trimming of TCR beta chains was found in a later genetic analysis and replicated in an independent cohort.

The library was produced with the immunoSEQ multiplex PCR assay. For the multiplex PCR, a mixture combining 60 forward primers for TCR Vbeta segments and 13 reverse primers for TCR Jbeta segments was used. The CDR3 region of rearranged TCR beta genes was amplified from genomic DNA by a multiplex PCR assay. On the Illumina HiSeq System, the amplified TCR beta libraries were sequenced as 87-base-pair reads. Turning to the authors' computational methods: A later analysis tallied approximately 87 million unique TCR beta chains across the 666 repertoires, and some 10 million of those chains were shared by two or more donors. Raw reads were error-corrected and collapsed into unique sequences with a nearest-neighbor algorithm that merged closely related sequences to remove PCR and sequencing errors. To assign V, D and J gene segments, CDR3 sequences were aligned to IMGT reference sequences. For a sequence to be retained, a match of at least six nucleotides was required to both a V gene segment and a J gene segment. Rearrangements were called productive when the CDR3 lacked stop codons and stayed in frame with V and J; all others were non-productive. Following IMGT convention, CDR3 was defined as the stretch from the second conserved V-encoded cysteine up to the conserved J-encoded phenylalanine. The earlier analysis of 587 of the donors excluded sequences that lacked an unambiguous match to a single V gene segment. In an earlier analysis of some 590 of the donors, V segments were called functional above 56.7% productive rearrangements and were called segregating when the between-donor standard deviation exceeded 5%. A statistical classification framework was built for diagnosing cytomegalovirus status from the catalog of TCR beta chain sequences. In a later analysis, TCR nucleotide sequences were compared against IMGT/GENE-DB human TR gene sequences so that V and J genes could be assigned. The TCRdist pipeline was used in a later analysis to assign CDR3 sequences and most-parsimonious VDJ recombination scenarios. In a later analysis, every TCR beta chain was defined by the combination of its CDR3 amino acid sequence and its V-gene family, and reads without a unique V-gene family were dropped. To address suspected cross-contamination and a sequencing artifact, a later analysis removed 450 to 700 highly shared, low-generation-probability nucleotide sequences. In a later analysis, a clonal expansion index for each public chain was calculated from normalized within-repertoire ranks of inferred template counts. A later analysis computed generation probabilities with a VDJ recombination model fitted to out-of-frame rearrangements, and checked the results against IGoR. In a later analysis, TCR-TCR, TCR-HLA and TCR-CMV co-occurrence was scored with hypergeometric tests, and a repertoire-size bias correction was applied to TCR pairs. To estimate false discovery rates, a later analysis permuted the HLA or CMV assignments 20 times. In a later analysis, co-occurring TCRs were grouped using DBSCAN, and TCRdist sequence similarity was added for clustering within HLA-allele-positive subsets. Repertoires with fewer than 30,000 or more than 120,000 public chains, plus five repertoires with anomalous nucleotide sharing, were excluded from co-occurrence clustering. Sourced from immuneACCESS, this table was stored by TCRdb with only in-frame sequences that have V and J called. A share of the clones is absent; for the studies checked, an unresolved V gene accounts for under half, and the remainder has no known explanation. V and J calls plus clone size are reproduced from that table; the DNA served to infer D and trimming. The sample data list about 130,000 clones, and around four fifths of these were observed just once. The top ten clonotypes cover over 2% of the sample.

Details on this clone: No antigen is known for it. Base qualities are not at hand, and no much larger clone is one base apart.

The germline V gene sets CDR1 to SGDLS and CDR2 to YYNGEE. Relative to germline, V is missing 6 bases and J is missing 5 bases, with 14 bases of the junction outside any gene match. The CDR3 measures 17 amino acids from cysteine to phenylalanine. Solely the CDR3 DNA is kept, with 51 bases framed from the first base. Material for sequencing was PBMCs. This receptor was obtained from a woman aged 40 to 50 in good health and CMV-seropositive. The chain is encoded by TRBV9 joined to TRBJ2-2, with TRBD2 identical over 9 junction bases. This receptor carries the CDR3 CASTPPAGGARTGELFF. The DNA is TGTGCCAGCACCCCCCCCGCGGGGGGGGCGAGAACCGGGGAGCTGTTTTTT.